These T cell receptor beta chains were read from a single sample in a study of type 1 regulatory T cells. The antigens of these receptors remain unknown. TCRdb reanalysed the reads using MiXCR and keeps one entry per CDR3 protein. The data contain 40,000 to 50,000 distinct CDR3 sequences, over 9% of them singletons. Material for sequencing was cultured non-Tr1 T cells, either the whole culture or a sorted T cell fraction (not recorded which). The source of these receptors is a human donor in good health. Both conserved end residues are part of each CDR3. A D gene is named only where the DNA matches it firmly. Where a row states a size, it is once, few, many or the class of an expanded clone; other rows omit it.

size	V	J	D	DNA	CDR3
few	TRBV7-2	TRBJ2-2	NA	TGTGCCAGCAGTGCGATTGGCCCGCAAGACACCGGGGAGCTGTTTTTT	CASSAIGPQDTGELFF
NA	TRBV21-1	TRBJ2-7	NA	TGTGCCAGCAGCACCGGACTAGCGTATTGGGAGCAGTACTTC	CASSTGLAYWEQYF
NA	TRBV20-1	TRBJ2-1	NA	TGCAGTGCTAGAGGAAACTACAATGAGCAGTTCTTC	CSARGNYNEQFF
many	TRBV11-2	TRBJ2-5	NA	TGTGCCAGCAGCCGAGGTCCCCAAGAGACCCAGTACTTC	CASSRGPQETQYF
many	TRBV6-6	TRBJ2-7	TRBD1	TGTGCCAGCACACCGACAGGGCCCTTCGAGCAGTACTTC	CASTPTGPFEQYF
medium-sized	TRBV28	TRBJ1-2	TRBD1	TGTGCCAGCAGTTTACCGGCAGGGGGGGGCTACACCTTC	CASSLPAGGGYTF
many	TRBV7-2	TRBJ1-2	TRBD1	TGTGCCAGCAGCTTAGCCGGGACAGGGTGGGGCGGCTACACCTTC	CASSLAGTGWGGYTF
many	TRBV5-1	TRBJ2-5	NA	TGCGCCAGCAGCTTGCAGGTCGAAGAGACCCAGTACTTC	CASSLQVEETQYF
many	TRBV5-1	TRBJ1-5	NA	TGCGCCAGCAGCTTGACCGGGACATGGAATCAGCCCCAGCATTTT	CASSLTGTWNQPQHF
many	TRBV5-1	TRBJ2-2	NA	TGCGCCAGCAGCTGGGCTGGGCAGGCGAACACCGGGGAGCTGTTTTTT	CASSWAGQANTGELFF
many	TRBV27	TRBJ2-1	TRBD1	TGTGCCAGCAGAGTGGGACAGGGGGACAATGAGCAGTTCTTC	CASRVGQGDNEQFF
many	TRBV6-5	TRBJ1-6	NA	TGTGCCAGCACGGACGGGCGCAATTCACCCCTCCACTTT	CASTDGRNSPLHF
NA	TRBV12-3/TRBV12-4	TRBJ1-1	NA	TGTGCCAGCAGTTTTTCTGGCGCGTCCTTCACTGAAGCTTTCTTT	CASSFSGASFTEAFF
many	TRBV20-1	TRBJ2-1	TRBD2	TGCAGTGCTAGAGAAGCGGGAGCCTCCTACAATGAGCAGTTCTTC	CSAREAGASYNEQFF
NA	TRBV7-2	TRBJ2-7	NA	TGTGCCAGCAGCTTAGCTACTACCGGCCAGATCTTGGAGCAGTACTTC	CASSLATTGQILEQYF
many	TRBV25-1	TRBJ2-1	TRBD1	TGTGCCAGCAGTGAATACACAGGGGGCGCAGGCGAGCAGTTCTTC	CASSEYTGGAGEQFF
few	TRBV7-2	TRBJ1-1	NA	TGTGCCAGCAGCTTAAGGGTGGGGAACACTGAAGCTTTCTTT	CASSLRVGNTEAFF
many	TRBV5-1	TRBJ2-2	NA	TGCGCCAGCAGCTTGGCGGCAGAGAACACCGGGGAGCTGTTTTTT	CASSLAAENTGELFF
many	TRBV5-1	TRBJ2-3	TRBD2	TGCGCCAGCAGACCCATAGGCGGGAGGATTGGCACAGATACGCAGTATTTT	CASRPIGGRIGTDTQYF
few	TRBV3-1	TRBJ2-7	NA	TGTGCCAGCAGCCAAGATATAGGGGGGGGATCGAAGCAGTACTTC	CASSQDIGGGSKQYF
NA	TRBV5-1	TRBJ2-7	NA	TGCGCCAGCAGCTTGGGCACCTCTAGGGAGCAGTACTTC	CASSLGTSREQYF
NA	TRBV20-1	TRBJ2-3	NA	TGCAGTGCTAGAATTAGCGGACGAGATACGCAGTATTTT	CSARISGRDTQYF
few	TRBV5-4	TRBJ1-2	NA	TGTGCCAGCAGCTTGAAGGGTCACTATGGCTACACCTTC	CASSLKGHYGYTF
many	TRBV7-3	TRBJ2-3	TRBD2	TGTGCCAGCAGCCGGACTAGGCTTGGGGATACGCAGTATTTT	CASSRTRLGDTQYF
many	TRBV28	TRBJ1-6	NA	TGTGCCAGCAGACTACCTGTGGACCTTAATTCACCCCTCCACTTT	CASRLPVDLNSPLHF
NA	TRBV29-1	TRBJ1-1	NA	TGCAGCGTTGATGCTGAGTCTAACACTGAAGCTTTCTTT	CSVDAESNTEAFF
many	TRBV5-1	TRBJ2-3	NA	TGCGCCAGCAGCGTTGGAGAGTCCACAGATACGCAGTATTTT	CASSVGESTDTQYF
many	TRBV5-1	TRBJ2-7	NA	TGCGCCAGCAGCTTACCCGGGCTCTACGAGCAGTACTTC	CASSLPGLYEQYF
few	TRBV6-6	TRBJ2-5	TRBD1	TGTGCCAGCAGTCCCAGGGGGACCCAAGAGACCCAGTACTTC	CASSPRGTQETQYF
NA	TRBV28	TRBJ2-7	NA	TGTGCCAGCAGTTTACCGGCGCTCGGGAAGGACGAGCAGTACTTC	CASSLPALGKDEQYF
few	TRBV6-2/TRBV6-3	TRBJ2-7	TRBD2	TGTGCCAGCAGCACTATACCAGGGACTAGCGGGAGATTTCACGAGCAGTACTTC	CASSTIPGTSGRFHEQYF
many	TRBV20-1	TRBJ1-2	TRBD1	TGCAGTGCTAGGGGACAGATCTATGGCTACACCTTC	CSARGQIYGYTF
many	TRBV7-3	TRBJ2-5	NA	TGTGCCAGCAGCTCGACAGTACAAGAGACCCAGTACTTC	CASSSTVQETQYF
many	TRBV7-2	TRBJ2-7	TRBD1	TGTGCCAGCAGCTCCGGACAGGGCTATATCCACGAGCAGTACTTC	CASSSGQGYIHEQYF
many	TRBV5-1	TRBJ2-1	NA	TGCGCCAGCAGCTTGATCCCTGACAATGAGCAGTTCTTC	CASSLIPDNEQFF
NA	TRBV30	TRBJ2-1	NA	TGTGCCTGGAGTTCGGGTTACAATGAGCAGTTCTTC	CAWSSGYNEQFF
many	TRBV3-1	TRBJ2-3	NA	TGTGCCAGCAGCCCCAGCGGGAGCACAGATACGCAGTATTTT	CASSPSGSTDTQYF
many	TRBV5-1	TRBJ2-3	NA	TGCGCCAGCAGCTTGACTACATCAGGAGATACGCAGTATTTT	CASSLTTSGDTQYF
NA	TRBV12-3/TRBV12-4	TRBJ1-5	NA	TGTGCCAGCAGTTTGTTTGGGAACAATCAGCCCCAGCATTTT	CASSLFGNNQPQHF
many	TRBV6-6	TRBJ1-1	NA	TGTGCCAGCAGTGACCCCGGCGGGAACACTGAAGCTTTCTTT	CASSDPGGNTEAFF
many	TRBV14	TRBJ1-2	NA	TGTGCCAGCAGCCAGGGTCGGCTTGACTATGGCTACACCTTC	CASSQGRLDYGYTF
many	TRBV11-2	TRBJ2-7	NA	TGTGCCAGCAGCTCACATGTGGGTCCCGACGAGCAGTACTTC	CASSSHVGPDEQYF